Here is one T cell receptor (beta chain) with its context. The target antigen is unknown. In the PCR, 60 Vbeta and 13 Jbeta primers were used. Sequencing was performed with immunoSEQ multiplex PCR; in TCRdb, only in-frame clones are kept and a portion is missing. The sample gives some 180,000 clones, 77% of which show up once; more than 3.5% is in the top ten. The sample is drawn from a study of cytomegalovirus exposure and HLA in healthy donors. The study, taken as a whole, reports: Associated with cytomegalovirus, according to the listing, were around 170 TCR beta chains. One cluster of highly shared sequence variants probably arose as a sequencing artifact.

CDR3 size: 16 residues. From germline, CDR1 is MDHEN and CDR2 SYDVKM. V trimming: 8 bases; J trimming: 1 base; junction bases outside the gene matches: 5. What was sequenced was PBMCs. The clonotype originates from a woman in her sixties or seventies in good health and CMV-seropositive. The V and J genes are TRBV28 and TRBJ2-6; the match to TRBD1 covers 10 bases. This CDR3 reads CASRTGGLSGANVLTF. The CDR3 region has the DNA TGTGCCAGCCGGACAGGGGGTTTATCTGGGGCCAACGTCCTGACTTTC.